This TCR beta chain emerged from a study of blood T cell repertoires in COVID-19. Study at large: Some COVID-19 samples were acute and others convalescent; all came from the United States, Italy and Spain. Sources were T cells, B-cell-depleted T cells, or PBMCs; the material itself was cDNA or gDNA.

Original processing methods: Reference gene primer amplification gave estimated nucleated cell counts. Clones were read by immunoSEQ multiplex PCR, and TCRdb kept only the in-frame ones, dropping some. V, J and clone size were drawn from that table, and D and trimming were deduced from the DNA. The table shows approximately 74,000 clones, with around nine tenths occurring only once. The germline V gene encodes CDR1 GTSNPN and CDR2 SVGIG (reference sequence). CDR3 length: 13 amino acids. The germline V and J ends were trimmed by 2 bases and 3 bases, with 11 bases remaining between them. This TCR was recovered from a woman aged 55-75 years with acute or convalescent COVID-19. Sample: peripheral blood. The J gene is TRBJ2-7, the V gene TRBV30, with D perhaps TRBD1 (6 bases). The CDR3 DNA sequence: TGTGCCTGGAGTCGGCAACAGGGCTACGAGCAGTACTTC. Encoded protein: CAWSRQQGYEQYF.